This T cell receptor beta chain was sequenced for a study of identical twins. Template switching (which added a universal primer site) was used, and cDNA carried unique molecular identifiers. TCRdb ran MiXCR on the 5' RACE reads and lists one entry per CDR3 protein. The profile shows around 250,000 distinct CDR3 sequences, 6% to 7% of them singletons. There are 15 residues in the CDR3. Per the germline V gene, CDR1 is DFQATT and CDR2 is SNEGSKA (reference sequence). The J segment lost 6 bases and the V segment lost 0 bases, leaving 10 bases of the junction unmatched. In addition, the sample was reused for a study of T cells expressing NK-cell markers. That publication notes: The contribution of dominant NKG2C+ clonotypes to CD8+ T cells in a handful of donors was roughly 1.0-7.0%.

This clonotype originated in a woman aged 18 to 35 in good health. The sequenced sample consisted of CD8+ T cells sorted from blood. The V call is TRBV20-1, the J call TRBJ2-7; 8 bases map to TRBD2. The CDR3 DNA reads TGCAGTGCTAGAGATAAGGCCGGGAGGGCCCTCGAGCAGTACTTC. Encoded protein: CSARDKAGRALEQYF.